This passage covers 5 T cell receptor beta chains from one sample sequenced in a study of OX40 agonist ivuxolimab in advanced cancers. The table came from immunoSEQ multiplex PCR; TCRdb's copy has only in-frame clones and leaves some out. This table has tens of thousands of clones, roughly nine tenths appearing once. The specimen was CD4+ or CD8+ T cells sorted from blood, collected in a trial of the OX40 agonist ivuxolimab. Receptors originate from an adult with an advanced solid tumor such as melanoma, head and neck, liver or kidney cancer.

V is TRBV19 and J is TRBJ1-1; D remains ambiguous. The CDR3 is 15 amino acids. Trimming stripped 7 bases from V and 3 bases from J, with 18 bases between. Germline assignment: CDR1 LNHDA and CDR2 SQIVND (reference sequence). DNA for the CDR3: TGTGCCAGTACCTCCTCGACAACCGGGGACACTGAAGCTTTCTTT. Translated, it gives CASTSSTTGDTEAFF.

This chain joins TRBV11-2 and TRBJ2-1; TRBD2 aligns across 9 bases. V lost 2 bases and J lost 7; bases outside the gene matches: 18. The germline V gene encodes CDR1 SGHAT and CDR2 FQNNGV. This CDR3 is built from 19 residues. The CDR3 region is CASSLRVGGSGRVGNEQFF. In DNA, the CDR3 is TGTGCCAGCAGCTTAAGGGTAGGGGGTAGCGGGAGAGTAGGAAATGAGCAGTTCTTC.

The chain links TRBV19 to TRBJ1-1; D is unresolved. The V gene lost 5 bases and the J gene lost 0 bases, with 16 bases spanning the gap. CDR1 is LNHDA and CDR2 is SQIVND in the germline V gene (reference sequence). The CDR3 runs 16 residues. CDR3 DNA sequence: TGTGCCAGTAGTCTTACCGGGCTGATTTTGAACACTGAAGCTTTCTTT. It is translated as CASSLTGLILNTEAFF. The whole variable domain, remainder taken from reference TRBV19 and TRBJ1-1, is DGGITQSPKYLFRKEGQNVTLSCEQNLNHDAMYWYRQDPGQGLRLIYYSQIVNDFQKGDIAEGYSVSREKKESFPLTVTSAQKNPTAFYLCASSLTGLILNTEAFFGQGTRLTVV.

In this sample, this clone turned up once. The V gene is TRBV5-6, the J gene TRBJ1-2, with a possible D match to TRBD1 (6 bases). The CDR3 runs to 13 residues. V was cut by 4 bases and J by 4 bases, with 11 bases left in between. Germline loops: CDR1 SGHDT, CDR2 YYEEEE. CDR3 bases: TGTGCCAGCAGCGATACAGGGACCTATGGCTACACCTTC. It yields the protein CASSDTGTYGYTF.

This clone is a singleton in its sample. This sequence joins TRBV7-8 and TRBJ2-1, with 11 positions matching TRBD2. The germline V gene encodes CDR1 SGHVS and CDR2 FQNEAQ. The CDR3 spans 16 residues. V shed 1 base, J shed 7 bases, and the junction held 6 bases outside the gene matches. CDR3 amino acids: CASSLVVTSGSNEQFF. In DNA, the CDR3 is TGTGCCAGCAGCTTAGTAGTAACTAGCGGGAGTAATGAGCAGTTCTTC.